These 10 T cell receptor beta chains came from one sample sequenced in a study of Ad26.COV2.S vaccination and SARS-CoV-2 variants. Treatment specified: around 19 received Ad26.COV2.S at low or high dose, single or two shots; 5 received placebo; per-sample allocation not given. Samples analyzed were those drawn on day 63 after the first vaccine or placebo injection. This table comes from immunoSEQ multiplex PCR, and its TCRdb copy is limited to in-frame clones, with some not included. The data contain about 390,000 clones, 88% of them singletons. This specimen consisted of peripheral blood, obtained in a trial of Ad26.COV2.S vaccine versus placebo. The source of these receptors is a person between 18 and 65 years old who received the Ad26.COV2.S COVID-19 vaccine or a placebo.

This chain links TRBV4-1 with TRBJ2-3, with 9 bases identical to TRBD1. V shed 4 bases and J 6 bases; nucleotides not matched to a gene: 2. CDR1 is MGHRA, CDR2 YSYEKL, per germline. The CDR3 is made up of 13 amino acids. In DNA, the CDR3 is TGCGCCAGCAGCCGGGACAGGGACGATACGCAGTATTTT. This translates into CASSRDRDDTQYF.

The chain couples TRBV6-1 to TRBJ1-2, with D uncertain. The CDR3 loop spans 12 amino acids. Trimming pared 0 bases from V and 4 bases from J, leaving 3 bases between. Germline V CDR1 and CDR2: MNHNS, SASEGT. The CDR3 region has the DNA TGTGCCAGCAGTGAAGCGGCCTATGGCTACACCTTC. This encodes CASSEAAYGYTF.

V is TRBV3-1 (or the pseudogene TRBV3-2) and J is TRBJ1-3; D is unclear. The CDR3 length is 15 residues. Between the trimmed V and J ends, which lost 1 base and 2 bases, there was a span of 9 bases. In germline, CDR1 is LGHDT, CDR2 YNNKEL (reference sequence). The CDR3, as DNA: TGTGCCAGCAGCCAAGGAGGCGGGGCTGGAAACACCATATATTTT. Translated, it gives CASSQGGGAGNTIYF.

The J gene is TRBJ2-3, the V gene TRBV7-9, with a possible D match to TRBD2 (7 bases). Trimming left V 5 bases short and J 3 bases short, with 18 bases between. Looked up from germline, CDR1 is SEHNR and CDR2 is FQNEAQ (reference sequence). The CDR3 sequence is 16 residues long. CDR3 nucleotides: TGTGCCAGCAGCCCCCGCTGGGGGGGCCCTACAGATACGCAGTATTTT. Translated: CASSPRWGGPTDTQYF.

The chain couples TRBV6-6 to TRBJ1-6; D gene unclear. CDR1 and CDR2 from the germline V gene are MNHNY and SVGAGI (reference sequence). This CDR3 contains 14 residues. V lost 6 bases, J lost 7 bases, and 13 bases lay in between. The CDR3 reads CASRPGALNSPLHF. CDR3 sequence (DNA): TGTGCCAGCAGGCCGGGAGCCCTCAATTCACCCCTCCACTTT.

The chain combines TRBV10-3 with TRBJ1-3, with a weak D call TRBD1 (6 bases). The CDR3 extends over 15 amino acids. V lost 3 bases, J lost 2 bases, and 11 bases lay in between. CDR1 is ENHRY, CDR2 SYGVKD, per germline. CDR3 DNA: TGTGCCATCAGTGAAGGGGGGTTCCCTGGAAACACCATATATTTT. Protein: CAISEGGFPGNTIYF.

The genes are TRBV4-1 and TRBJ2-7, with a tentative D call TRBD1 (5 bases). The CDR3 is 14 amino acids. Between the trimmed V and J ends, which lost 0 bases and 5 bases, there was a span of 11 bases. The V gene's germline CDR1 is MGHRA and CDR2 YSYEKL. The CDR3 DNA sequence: TGCGCCAGCAGCCAAGAAGGCAGGGCCGACGAGCAGTACTTC. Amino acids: CASSQEGRADEQYF.

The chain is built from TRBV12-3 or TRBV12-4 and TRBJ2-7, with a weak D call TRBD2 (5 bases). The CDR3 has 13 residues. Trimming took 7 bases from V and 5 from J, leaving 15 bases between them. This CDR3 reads CASTLEDFHEQYF. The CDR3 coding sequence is TGTGCCAGCACCTTGGAGGATTTTCACGAGCAGTACTTC.

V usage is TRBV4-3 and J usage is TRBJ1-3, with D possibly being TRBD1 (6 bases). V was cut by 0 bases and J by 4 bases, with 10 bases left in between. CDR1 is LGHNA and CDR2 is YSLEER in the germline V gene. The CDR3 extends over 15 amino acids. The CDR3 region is CASSQESGAGNTIYF. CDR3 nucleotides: TGCGCCAGCAGCCAAGAATCAGGGGCAGGAAACACCATATATTTT.

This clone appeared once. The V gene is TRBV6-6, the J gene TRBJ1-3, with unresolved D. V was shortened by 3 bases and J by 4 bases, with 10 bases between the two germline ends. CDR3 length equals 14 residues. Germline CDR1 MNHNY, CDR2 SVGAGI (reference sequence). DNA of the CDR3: TGTGCCAGCAGTTATGCGGGGAGAGGAAACACCATATATTTT. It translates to CASSYAGRGNTIYF.